The 15 T cell receptor beta chains reported below all come from one sample, sequenced in a study of blood T cell repertoires in COVID-19. Libraries were prepared by immunoSEQ multiplex PCR; TCRdb keeps only in-frame clonotypes and omits some of them. The top ten hold under 7% of the sample, which has under 200,000 clones, about 88% seen once. The sequenced material came from peripheral blood. These receptors came from a woman aged 50 to 65 with COVID-19, enrolled during active disease.

The chain is built from TRBV24-1 and TRBJ2-3; unclear D gene. Germline loops: CDR1 KGHDR, CDR2 SFDVKD. This CDR3 spans 12 amino acids. Deletions cut 3 bases from V and 6 bases from J, with 6 bases between. The CDR3, as DNA: TGTGCCACCAGTGATCCTCTGGATACGCAGTATTTT. It codes for CATSDPLDTQYF.

The chain combines TRBV3-1 (or the pseudogene TRBV3-2) with TRBJ2-4; unclear D gene. This CDR3 has 16 amino acids. CDR1 is LGHDT and CDR2 is YNNKEL in the germline V gene (reference sequence). V was trimmed by 4 bases and J by 3 bases, leaving 16 bases between them. CDR3: CASSPRHPICKNIQYF. CDR3 coding DNA: TGTGCCAGCAGCCCGCGGCATCCCATTTGCAAAAACATTCAGTACTTC.

J is TRBJ1-4 and V is TRBV6-1; D remains ambiguous. The V gene lost 2 bases and the J gene lost 0 bases, with 13 bases spanning the gap. CDR1 MNHNS and CDR2 SASEGT come from the germline V gene. The CDR3 is made up of 17 amino acids. CDR3 nucleotide sequence: TGTGCCAGCAGTGAATATCGGAGGATTGCAACTAATGAAAAACTGTTTTTT. This sequence encodes CASSEYRRIATNEKLFF.

This chain links TRBV4-3 with TRBJ2-1, with a possible D match to TRBD2 (5 bases). Trimming left V 4 bases short and J 5 bases short, with 9 bases between. Germline V gene data show CDR1 as LGHNA and CDR2 as YSLEER. CDR3 length equals 13 residues. The CDR3 DNA follows: TGCGCCAGCAGCCCGGCCGGGGACAATGAGCAGTTCTTC. Its translation is CASSPAGDNEQFF.

The J gene is TRBJ2-7, the V gene TRBV6-5; 10 bases line up with TRBD1. After removal of 5 bases from V and 5 bases from J, the junction contained 9 bases not matched to a gene. CDR1 and CDR2 (germline): MNHEY, SVGAGI. The CDR3 loop spans 15 amino acids. The CDR3 sequence is CASSPQGQGHHEQYF. The CDR3 DNA follows: TGTGCCAGCAGTCCCCAGGGACAGGGGCACCACGAGCAGTACTTC.

This chain links TRBV7-2 with TRBJ1-3; possibly TRBD1 for D (6 bases). The V end was cut by 2 bases, the J end by 0 bases, with 14 bases between. The germline gives CDR1 SGHTA, CDR2 FQGNSA. This CDR3 is built from 17 residues. The CDR3, as DNA: TGTGCCAGCAGCTTATACGGGACATCTTACTCTGGAAACACCATATATTTT. Translating it yields CASSLYGTSYSGNTIYF.

The V gene is TRBV7-3, the J gene TRBJ1-6; D is perhaps TRBD1 (6 bases). The CDR3 length is 16 residues. Between the trimmed V and J ends, which lost 5 bases and 8 bases, there was a span of 19 bases. Germline V gives CDR1 SGHTA, CDR2 FQGTGA. The CDR3 sequence is CASSPGTSGGDSPLHF. In nucleotides, the CDR3 is TGTGCCAGCAGCCCCGGGACATCCGGAGGTGATTCACCCCTCCACTTT.

The genes are TRBV5-4 and TRBJ2-6, with D tentatively TRBD2 (7 bases). The CDR3 is made up of 19 amino acids. The germline gives CDR1 SGHNT, CDR2 YYREEE (reference sequence). The V and J ends lost 1 base and 0 bases respectively, with 17 bases between them. The CDR3 nucleotides are TGTGCCAGCAGCTTGTCGGGGGGCGCCCTCTTCTCTGGGGCCAACGTCCTGACTTTC. Amino acid sequence: CASSLSGGALFSGANVLTF.

The chain combines TRBV30 with TRBJ2-1; D is undetermined. In germline, CDR1 is GTSNPN, CDR2 SVGIG (reference sequence). Trimming removed 2 bases at V and 10 bases at J, with 12 bases between. The CDR3 consists of 12 residues. The CDR3 DNA reads as TGTGCCTGGAGTCCTTCTTCGCGGGAGCAGTTCTTC. Translated, it gives CAWSPSSREQFF.

The gene calls are TRBV7-3 and TRBJ2-5; D ambiguous. V shed 2 bases and J shed 0 bases, with 10 bases lying between them. Germline loops: CDR1 SGHTA, CDR2 FQGTGA. CDR3 length: 15 amino acids. The chain's CDR3 is CASSLAAGHQETQYF. CDR3 bases: TGTGCCAGCAGCTTAGCCGCAGGCCACCAAGAGACCCAGTACTTC.

This chain uses TRBV29-1 with TRBJ2-2; TRBD1 aligns across 7 bases. Per the germline V gene, CDR1 is SQVTM and CDR2 is ANQGSEA. V trimming: 6 bases; J trimming: 4 bases; junction bases outside the gene matches: 11. The CDR3 runs to 15 residues. The CDR3 DNA reads TGCAGCGTGCAAGTGGACAGGTCGAGCACCGGGGAGCTGTTTTTT. Protein sequence: CSVQVDRSSTGELFF.

The genes are TRBV4-1 and TRBJ1-1; D is unclear. The CDR3 contains 16 residues. V lost 0 bases and J lost 8, with 19 bases in between. Germline V gene data show CDR1 as MGHRA and CDR2 as YSYEKL. The CDR3 coding sequence is TGCGCCAGCAGCCAAGATTTGGTTGTGTACGGGAGGGAAGCTTTCTTT. It translates to CASSQDLVVYGREAFF.

The chain's CDR3 is CASSLGEGIGYTF. The CDR3, as DNA: TGTGCCAGCAGCTTAGGGGAGGGGATTGGCTACACCTTC. The J gene is TRBJ1-2, the V gene TRBV7-2; a possible D gene is TRBD1 (5 bases). Germline assignment: CDR1 SGHTA and CDR2 FQGNSA. The V end was cut by 1 base, the J end by 7 bases, with 10 bases between. There are 13 residues in the CDR3.

This chain links TRBV4-1 with TRBJ1-1; TRBD1 agrees at 8 bases. Trimming cost V 7 bases and J 4 bases; bases outside gene matches: 5. CDR1 and CDR2 from the germline V gene are MGHRA and YSYEKL. The CDR3 is made up of 13 amino acids. In DNA, the CDR3 is TGCGCCAGCAAACAGGGGGAGGTCACTGAAGCTTTCTTT. Residues: CASKQGEVTEAFF.

The chain recombines TRBV7-9 with TRBJ2-7; the match to TRBD1 covers 12 bases. The CDR3 totals 15 residues. The junction had 5 bases not matched to a gene; V was cut back by 1 base and J by 7 bases. Germline loops: CDR1 SEHNR, CDR2 FQNEAQ (reference sequence). CDR3 loop: CASSLGGQGAGEQYF. The CDR3 nucleotides read TGTGCCAGCAGCTTAGGGGGACAGGGGGCTGGAGAGCAGTACTTC.